This entry is about one TCR beta chain. Its antigen is not identified. This specimen belongs to a study of T cells expressing NK-cell markers. Study details: Of eight sequenced donors, seven were HCMV-seropositive and one HCMV-seronegative.

The CDR3 length is 15 residues. CDR1 and CDR2 from the germline V gene are MGHRA and YSYEKL. It was by 5'RACE template switching with UMIs that TCR beta cDNA was made. TCRdb reprocessed the 5' RACE reads and reports one entry per CDR3 protein, with no DNA. The repertoire table contains some 390,000 distinct CDR3 sequences. Study-level findings and limits: Of the CD8+ T cells in five or six donors, 1.0-7.0% belonged to dominant NKG2C+ clonotypes.

The sequencing input was blood T cells: a sorted CD56 or NKG2C T cell subset, CD4+ or CD8+ T cells, or bulk PBMC T cells (not recorded which). The J gene is TRBJ1-6, the V gene TRBV4-1; absent DNA, TCRdb's TRBD1 call cannot be checked. The source is a woman in her forties or fifties in good health. The CDR3 sequence: CASSQLTVNNSPLHF.